The 18 T cell receptor beta chains below all came from one sample that was sequenced in a study of chemoradiotherapy in HPV16-positive cancers. The repertoire was sequenced with immunoSEQ multiplex PCR; TCRdb's copy has only in-frame clones and lacks some. Among tens of thousands of clones listed, approximately 90% were seen once. This specimen consisted of blood, obtained from a patient who underwent chemoradiotherapy. The receptors derive from a human donor with HPV-associated anogenital cancer.

The chain combines TRBV19 with TRBJ1-2; 8 bases are shared with TRBD1. CDR3 length equals 14 residues. V lost 1 base to trimming and J lost 5 bases; unmatched junction nucleotides: 3. Germline CDR1 LNHDA, CDR2 SQIVND (reference sequence). In DNA form, the CDR3 reads TGTGCCAGTAGTATAGCGACAGGGGAGTATGGCTACACCTTC. This translates into CASSIATGEYGYTF.

This clone has just a few counts. The chain recombines TRBV30 with TRBJ2-4; no firm D call. V was cut by 2 bases and J by 7 bases, with 9 bases left in between. The CDR3 is 12 amino acids. CDR1 and CDR2 (germline): GTSNPN, SVGIG (reference sequence). The CDR3 nucleotides read TGTGCCTGGAGTCACAGTACGAACATTCAGTACTTC. Protein sequence: CAWSHSTNIQYF. The full variable domain, rest sourced from reference TRBV30 and TRBJ2-4, is SQTIHQWPATLVQPVGSPLSLECTVEGTSNPNLYWYRQAAGRGLQLLFYSVGIGQISSEVPQNLSASRPQDRQFILSSKKLLLSDSGFYLCAWSHSTNIQYFGAGTRLSVL.

In this sample, this clone turned up a few times. The gene calls are TRBV19 and TRBJ1-1; D is undetermined. This CDR3 region has 13 residues. The germline V gene has CDR1 LNHDA and CDR2 SQIVND (reference sequence). With 2 bases removed from V and 2 bases from J, the gap between germline ends came to 6 bases. The CDR3: CASSIRINTEAFF. The CDR3 DNA reads as TGTGCCAGTAGTATAAGGATCAACACTGAAGCTTTCTTT.

The gene calls are TRBV7-9 and TRBJ2-5; a weak D match, TRBD2 (6 bases). The CDR3 totals 13 residues. Germline V CDR1 and CDR2: SEHNR, FQNEAQ (reference sequence). Trimming removed 3 bases from V and 5 bases from J, with 10 bases in between. The CDR3 DNA is TGTGCCAGCAGCTTCGCGGCGGGGGAGACCCAGTACTTC. As protein: CASSFAAGETQYF.

This chain links TRBV2 with TRBJ1-6; 9 bases align to TRBD1. Germline CDR1 is SNHLY and CDR2 is FYNNEI. The CDR3 sequence is 18 residues long. V lost 7 bases to trimming and J lost 0 bases; unmatched junction nucleotides: 10. The CDR3 loop is CASNPGQGQSSYNSPLHF. In DNA, the CDR3 is TGTGCCAGCAATCCGGGACAGGGTCAAAGCTCCTATAATTCACCCCTCCACTTT.

This chain links TRBV6-1 with TRBJ2-3; D is unresolved. Trimming removed 6 bases from V and 3 bases from J, with 16 bases in between. Germline lookup yields CDR1 MNHNS and CDR2 SASEGT. The CDR3 runs 15 residues. This chain's CDR3 is CASRRTNSETDTQYF. The DNA for the CDR3 is TGTGCCAGCAGACGAACCAACAGTGAAACAGATACGCAGTATTTT.

V usage is TRBV4-2 and J usage is TRBJ1-1; D is uncertain. Germline-derived CDR1 and CDR2 are LGHNA and YNFKEQ. V lost 7 bases, J lost 1 base, and 16 bases lay in between. This CDR3 spans 15 amino acids. Here the CDR3 DNA reads TGTGCCAGCACCGTAGGGAGACATCCGAACACTGAAGCTTTCTTT. Encoded protein: CASTVGRHPNTEAFF.

The chain joins TRBV6-1 to TRBJ2-1; D unresolved. Germline CDR1 MNHNS, CDR2 SASEGT. Trimming shortened V by 8 bases and J by 9 bases, and 11 bases separated the two germline ends. This CDR3 has 11 amino acids. CDR3 nucleotides: TGTGCCAGCGAGGAGATTGCTGAGCAGTTCTTC. The encoded protein is CASEEIAEQFF.

The chain recombines TRBV6-5 with TRBJ2-5; 8 nucleotides agree with TRBD2. Germline CDR1 is MNHEY and CDR2 is SVGAGI. V shed 8 bases and J 3 bases; nucleotides not matched to a gene: 5. This CDR3 is built from 13 residues. The CDR3, as DNA: TGTGCCAGCGCGGGGGGACTTAAAGAGACCCAGTACTTC. The encoded protein is CASAGGLKETQYF.

V gene TRBV7-8 combines with J gene TRBJ1-2; D not resolved. Trimming removed 5 bases from V and 5 bases from J, with 18 bases in between. The CDR3 extends over 15 amino acids. Germline V gene lookup returns CDR1 SGHVS and CDR2 FQNEAQ. The CDR3 nucleotides are TGTGCCAGCAGCCATCCCCTGACGGGGTCTTATGGCTACACCTTC. Translation gives CASSHPLTGSYGYTF.

This chain links TRBV11-3 with TRBJ2-1; 12 bases line up with TRBD1. This CDR3 has 16 residues. Germline V lookup: CDR1 SGHNT, CDR2 YENEEA. V lost 5 bases to trimming and J lost 8 bases; unmatched junction nucleotides: 10. CDR3 protein: CASSRAWGQGADEQFF. The CDR3 bases are TGTGCCAGCAGCCGGGCTTGGGGACAGGGGGCCGATGAGCAGTTCTTC.

J is TRBJ1-2 and V is TRBV19, with D perhaps matching TRBD1 (5 bases). V was trimmed by 9 bases and J by 1 base, leaving 18 bases between them. This CDR3 is 15 amino acids long. Per germline, CDR1 LNHDA and CDR2 SQIVND (reference sequence). The CDR3 sequence: CASSGGTENNYGYTF. The CDR3 nucleotides read TGTGCCAGCTCGGGGGGAACGGAAAATAACTATGGCTACACCTTC.

This chain joins TRBV6-4 and TRBJ1-2; D unresolved. V was clipped by 2 bases and J by 0 bases, with 13 bases between them. Germline-derived CDR1 and CDR2 are MRHNA and SNTAGT. The CDR3 spans 16 residues. DNA of the CDR3: TGTGCCAGCAGTGACAGGTTTAGGGTCGCTAACTATGGCTACACCTTC. Its translation: CASSDRFRVANYGYTF.

The V gene is TRBV18, the J gene TRBJ2-3, with TRBD1 matching 7 bases. The CDR3 covers 17 residues. Germline values: CDR1 KGHSH, CDR2 LQKENI. V gave up 3 bases and J gave up 4 bases; unmatched junction bases: 13. The CDR3 loop is CASSPREGASAADTQYF. CDR3 nucleotide sequence: TGTGCCAGCTCACCTCGAGAGGGGGCGTCGGCAGCAGATACGCAGTATTTT. Complete variable domain (other parts from reference TRBV18 and TRBJ2-3): NAGVMQNPRHLVRRRGQEARLRCSPMKGHSHVYWYRQLPEEGLKFMVYLQKENIIDESGMPKERFSAEFPKEGPSILRIQQVVRGDSAAYFCASSPREGASAADTQYFGPGTRLTVL.

The chain recombines TRBV7-2 with TRBJ1-2; D might be TRBD1 (5 bases). The V end lost 2 bases, the J end lost 4 bases, and 11 bases lay between the germline ends. The CDR3 is 14 residues long. Germline V CDR1 and CDR2: SGHTA, FQGNSA. The CDR3, as DNA: TGTGCCAGCAGCTTATCCGACAGTGGCTATGGCTACACCTTC. Translating gives CASSLSDSGYGYTF. The variable domain in full, with the rest retrieved from reference TRBV7-2 and TRBJ1-2, is GAGVSQSPSNKVTEKGKDVELRCDPISGHTALYWYRQSLGQGLEFLIYFQGNSAPDKSGLPSDRFSAERTGGSVSTLTIQRTQQEDSAVYLCASSLSDSGYGYTFGSGTRLTVV.

J is TRBJ1-1 and V is TRBV19; the D gene is possibly TRBD1 (6 bases). Trimming took off 2 bases at V and 7 bases at J, with 14 bases between the two ends. Looked up from germline, CDR1 is LNHDA and CDR2 is SQIVND (reference sequence). This CDR3 is 14 amino acids long. The CDR3 DNA reads TGTGCCAGTAGTATAAAACGGGGGGCTGGTGAAGCTTTCTTT. Its translation: CASSIKRGAGEAFF.

This clone was seen more than once but under ten times. This chain links TRBV4-1 with TRBJ1-1; D is uncertain. CDR3 length equals 14 residues. CDR1 and CDR2 from the germline V gene are MGHRA and YSYEKL. Trimming removed 3 bases from V and 0 bases from J, with 8 bases in between. The CDR3 DNA is TGCGCCAGCAGCCAGAGGACGGTGAACACTGAAGCTTTCTTT. This sequence encodes CASSQRTVNTEAFF.

The V gene is TRBV28, the J gene TRBJ1-1; no reliable D call. The CDR3 is 15 residues long. CDR1 is MDHEN and CDR2 is SYDVKM in the germline V gene. The V and J ends lost 3 bases and 0 bases respectively, with 11 bases between them. CDR3 in DNA: TGTGCCAGCAGTTTTCCCGGGGTCATGAACACTGAAGCTTTCTTT. This translates into CASSFPGVMNTEAFF.